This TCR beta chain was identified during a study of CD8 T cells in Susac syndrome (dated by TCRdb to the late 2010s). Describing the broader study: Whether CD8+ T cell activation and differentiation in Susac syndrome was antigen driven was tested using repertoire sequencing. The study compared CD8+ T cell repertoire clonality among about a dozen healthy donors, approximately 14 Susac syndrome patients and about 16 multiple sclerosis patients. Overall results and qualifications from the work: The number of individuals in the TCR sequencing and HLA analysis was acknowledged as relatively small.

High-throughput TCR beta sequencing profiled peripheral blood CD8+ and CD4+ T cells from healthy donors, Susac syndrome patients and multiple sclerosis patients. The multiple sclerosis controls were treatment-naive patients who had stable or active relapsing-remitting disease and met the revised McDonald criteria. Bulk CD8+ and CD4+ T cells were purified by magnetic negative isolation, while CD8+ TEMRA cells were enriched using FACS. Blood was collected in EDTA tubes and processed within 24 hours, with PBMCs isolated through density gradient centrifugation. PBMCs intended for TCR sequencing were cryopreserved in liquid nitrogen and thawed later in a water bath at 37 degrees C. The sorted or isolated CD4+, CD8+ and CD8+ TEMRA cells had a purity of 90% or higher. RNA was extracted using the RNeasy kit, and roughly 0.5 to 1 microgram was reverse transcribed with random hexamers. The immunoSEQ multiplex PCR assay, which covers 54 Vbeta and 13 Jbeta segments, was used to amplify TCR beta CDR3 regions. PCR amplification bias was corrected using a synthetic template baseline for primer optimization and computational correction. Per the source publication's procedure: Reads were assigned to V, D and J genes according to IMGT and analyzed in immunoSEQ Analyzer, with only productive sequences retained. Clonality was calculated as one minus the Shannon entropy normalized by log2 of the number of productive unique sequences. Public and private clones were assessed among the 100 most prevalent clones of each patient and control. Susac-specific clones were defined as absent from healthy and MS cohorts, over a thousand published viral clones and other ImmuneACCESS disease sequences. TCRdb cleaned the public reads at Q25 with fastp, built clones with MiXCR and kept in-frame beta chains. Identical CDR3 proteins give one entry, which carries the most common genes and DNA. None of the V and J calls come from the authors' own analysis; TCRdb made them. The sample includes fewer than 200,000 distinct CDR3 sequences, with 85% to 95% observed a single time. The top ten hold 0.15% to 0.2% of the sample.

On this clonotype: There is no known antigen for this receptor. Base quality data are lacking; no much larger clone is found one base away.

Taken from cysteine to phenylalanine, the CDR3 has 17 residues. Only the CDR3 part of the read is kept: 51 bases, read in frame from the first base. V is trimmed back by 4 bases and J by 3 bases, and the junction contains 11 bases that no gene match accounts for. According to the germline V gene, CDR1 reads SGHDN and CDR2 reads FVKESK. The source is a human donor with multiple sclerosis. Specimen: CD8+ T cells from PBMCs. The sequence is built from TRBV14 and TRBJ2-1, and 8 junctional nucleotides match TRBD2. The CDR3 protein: CASSPGLSGSFYNEQFF. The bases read TGTGCCAGCAGCCCTGGACTAAGCGGGAGTTTCTACAATGAGCAGTTCTTC.